These 21 T cell receptor beta chains came from one sample sequenced in a study of T-cell reconstitution after alpha-beta-depleted transplantation in children. Unique molecular identifiers tagged the TCRbeta library. Via MiXCR, TCRdb re-called the PCR reads, giving one row per CDR3 protein. Of a few hundred thousand distinct CDR3 sequences listed, 9% to 10% are singletons. The sample was PBMCs from the stem cell graft donor, taken from the stem cell graft. Receptor source: a human donor who donated a stem cell graft to a child with SCID.

This clonotype was detected many times. The chain links TRBV5-1 to TRBJ1-2, with TRBD1 as a possible D gene (5 bases). The CDR3 totals 13 residues. V was trimmed by 4 bases and J by 5 bases, leaving 12 bases between them. Germline CDR1 SGHRS, CDR2 YFSETQ. CDR3 in DNA: TGCGCCAGCAGCGCTGGACAATCGTATGGCTACACCTTC. This encodes CASSAGQSYGYTF.

The sample holds many counts of this clonotype. V is TRBV12-3 or TRBV12-4 and J is TRBJ1-3; possible D gene TRBD1, 5 bases. Deletions cut 3 bases from V and 4 bases from J, with 19 bases between. The CDR3 is 17 amino acids. CDR3 residues: CASSFGGTAGRGNTIYF. CDR3 coding DNA: TGTGCCAGCAGTTTTGGTGGGACCGCGGGTAGAGGAAACACCATATATTTT.

This clonotype was detected many times. The CDR3 loop reads CASSSLLAGTDTQYF. The CDR3 DNA follows: TGTGCCAGCAGCTCCCTACTAGCCGGCACAGATACGCAGTATTTT. This sequence joins TRBV7-2 and TRBJ2-3; D possibly corresponds to TRBD2 (6 bases). Between the trimmed V and J ends, which lost 4 bases and 1 base, there was a span of 12 bases. Germline-derived CDR1 and CDR2 are SGHTA and FQGNSA. This CDR3 has 15 amino acids.

This clonotype was counted ten times or more. The chain joins TRBV5-1 to TRBJ2-5; no definite D call. Germline V gene lookup returns CDR1 SGHRS and CDR2 YFSETQ. The CDR3 has 13 residues. The V end lost 7 bases, the J end lost 2 bases, and 12 bases lay between the germline ends. The CDR3 DNA reads as TGCGCCAGCGGTAAGGTGGATCAAGAGACCCAGTACTTC. Translation: CASGKVDQETQYF.

In its sample, this clonotype was seen many times. Here the CDR3 DNA reads TGCAGTGCTTCACGACAGGGTAGTGGCTACACCTTC. This sequence encodes CSASRQGSGYTF. The rearrangement joins TRBV20-1 to TRBJ1-2, with 7 bases matching TRBD1. Unmatched junction bases numbered 7, after V lost 5 bases and J lost 7 bases. The CDR3 spans 12 residues. Germline assignment: CDR1 DFQATT and CDR2 SNEGSKA (reference sequence).

In this sample, this clonotype turned up many times. The chain is built from TRBV7-2 and TRBJ1-1; 9 bases line up with TRBD1. CDR3 length: 16 amino acids. Trimming took 5 bases from V and 5 from J; bases not matched to a gene: 12. The germline V gene encodes CDR1 SGHTA and CDR2 FQGNSA. This chain's CDR3 is CASSPREGQGNTEAFF. The CDR3 coding sequence is TGTGCCAGCAGCCCCCGAGAGGGACAGGGTAATACTGAAGCTTTCTTT.

This clonotype was recorded many times. The V and J genes are TRBV20-1 and TRBJ2-2; the D is unclear. This CDR3 is built from 14 residues. Trimming removed 6 bases from V and 0 bases from J, with 11 bases in between. Germline V CDR1 and CDR2: DFQATT, SNEGSKA (reference sequence). CDR3 sequence: CSAPAQPNTGELFF. The CDR3, as DNA: TGCAGTGCCCCCGCACAGCCGAACACCGGGGAGCTGTTTTTT.

This clonotype was seen a few times. The chain links TRBV29-1 to TRBJ2-1, with D perhaps TRBD1 or TRBD2 (6 bases each). V was clipped by 3 bases and J by 2 bases, with 17 bases between them. Germline V lookup: CDR1 SQVTM, CDR2 ANQGSEA. The CDR3 extends over 16 amino acids. The CDR3 coding sequence is TGCAGCGTTGAGGGTAAGGGGGGAAGGACCTACAATGAGCAGTTCTTC. It encodes CSVEGKGGRTYNEQFF.

Turning to this clonotype: With a much larger clone just one base away, this may be a read error. The chain is built from TRBV5-1 and TRBJ1-5; D unclear. Germline V CDR1 and CDR2: SGHRS, YFSETQ. The CDR3 contains 13 residues. The CDR3 region has the DNA TGCACCAGCAGCTTAGCAGTTAATCAGCCCCAGCATTTT. Amino acid sequence: CTSSLAVNQPQHF.

Ten or more counts support this clonotype. V and J are TRBV20-1 and TRBJ2-3; TRBD1 aligns across 7 bases. CDR3 length: 15 amino acids. With 3 bases clipped from V and 2 bases from J, the junction kept 8 bases outside the gene matches. From germline, CDR1 is DFQATT and CDR2 SNEGSKA (reference sequence). CDR3 nucleotides: TGCAGTGCTAGGTCTAACAGGGGCCCCACAGATACGCAGTATTTT. It yields the protein CSARSNRGPTDTQYF.

Many counts were recorded for this clonotype. The chain combines TRBV12-3 or TRBV12-4 with TRBJ2-3; possibly TRBD2 for D (5 bases). This CDR3 comprises 13 residues. Trimming stripped 3 bases from V and 5 bases from J, with 9 bases between. The CDR3 DNA reads TGTGCCAGCAGTTTTTCGGGGAAAGATACGCAGTATTTT. Translated, it gives CASSFSGKDTQYF.

This clonotype occurred many times. The chain is built from TRBV5-1 and TRBJ1-1, with TRBD1 identical over 8 bases. The CDR3 runs 14 residues. From germline, CDR1 is SGHRS and CDR2 YFSETQ. V was pared by 4 bases and J by 2 bases, with 4 bases of the junction left unmatched. In DNA, the CDR3 is TGCGCCAGCAGCAAGGACAGGGCTAACACTGAAGCTTTCTTT. Its translation: CASSKDRANTEAFF.

The table lists this clonotype with many counts. The chain joins TRBV28 to TRBJ2-7; D ambiguous. This CDR3 comprises 14 residues. Per germline, CDR1 MDHEN and CDR2 SYDVKM. Trimming removed 2 bases at V and 2 bases at J, with 10 bases between. The CDR3 bases are TGTGCCAGCAGTTTAATGCTGGGAACCTACGAGCAGTACTTC. It yields the protein CASSLMLGTYEQYF.

Many counts were recorded for this clonotype. The rearrangement joins TRBV14 to TRBJ1-2; TRBD1 matches 10 bases. V dropped 1 base and J dropped 9; count of bases not matched to a gene: 5. This CDR3 is 14 amino acids long. CDR1 SGHDN and CDR2 FVKESK come from the germline V gene. The CDR3 here is CASSQGGQGRRYTF. The CDR3 nucleotides are TGTGCCAGCAGCCAAGGGGGACAGGGGAGACGCTACACCTTC.

There are a few counts of this clonotype. DNA for the CDR3: TGCAGCGTTGATAATCAGCCCCAGCATTTT. This encodes CSVDNQPQHF. The chain uses TRBV29-1 and TRBJ1-5; D gene unclear. V lost 3 bases and J lost 4, with 1 base in between. The CDR3 runs to 10 residues. From germline, CDR1 is SQVTM and CDR2 ANQGSEA.

This clonotype was observed at least ten times. This chain joins TRBV27 and TRBJ1-4; unclear D gene. The CDR3 is 13 amino acids. Trimming cost V 3 bases and J 5 bases, with 7 bases left between them. The germline V gene has CDR1 MNHEY and CDR2 SMNVEV (reference sequence). In nucleotides, the CDR3 is TGTGCCAGCAGTTTCGCCGAAAATGAAAAACTGTTTTTT. This gives the protein CASSFAENEKLFF.

This clonotype was seen repeatedly, ten times or more. J is TRBJ2-3 and V is TRBV7-2, with unresolved D. The CDR3 consists of 12 residues. Germline lookup yields CDR1 SGHTA and CDR2 FQGNSA. V was clipped by 4 bases and J by 3 bases, with 5 bases between them. CDR3 protein: CASSSTTDTQYF. The CDR3 coding sequence is TGTGCCAGCAGCTCCACTACAGATACGCAGTATTTT.

This clonotype was picked up many times. The chain has TRBV28 and TRBJ1-5; 8 bases match TRBD1. The CDR3 is 15 amino acids. Germline V gives CDR1 MDHEN, CDR2 SYDVKM. J gave up 5 bases and V 5 bases, and 8 bases lay outside the gene matches. The DNA of the CDR3 is TGTGCCAGCAGTCCGGGACAGGTTGACCATCAGCCCCAGCATTTT. Its translation is CASSPGQVDHQPQHF.

This clonotype was seen at least ten times. The genes are TRBV6-1 and TRBJ1-2; no firm D call. The germline V and J ends were trimmed by 8 bases and 4 bases, with 17 bases remaining between them. The CDR3 totals 14 residues. Germline V lookup: CDR1 MNHNS, CDR2 SASEGT. The DNA of the CDR3 is TGTGCCAGCGGACCGTGGGCGGGCGGCTATGGCTACACCTTC. It specifies CASGPWAGGYGYTF.

This clonotype has a count of ten or more. The chain combines TRBV12-3 or TRBV12-4 with TRBJ1-3; D not certain. The CDR3 sequence is 15 residues long. Deletions cut 4 bases from V and 0 bases from J, with 10 bases between. The CDR3 loop reads CASSSGQPSGNTIYF. In DNA form, the CDR3 reads TGTGCCAGCAGTTCTGGGCAGCCCTCTGGAAACACCATATATTTT.

The CDR3 DNA reads TGTGCCACCAGCAGAGATCGGGGGGGGAGTGAGCAGTTCTTC. It codes for CATSRDRGGSEQFF. The chain uses TRBV15 and TRBJ2-1; the match to TRBD2 covers 8 bases. Germline values: CDR1 LNHNV, CDR2 YYDKDF (reference sequence). V gave up 0 bases and J gave up 9 bases; unmatched junction bases: 4. This CDR3 has 14 residues.